The rows below give T cell receptor beta chains drawn from one sample of a study of cytomegalovirus exposure and HLA in healthy donors. Some clones are missing from TCRdb's copy, which holds only in-frame ones; the method was immunoSEQ multiplex PCR. The sample holds about 200,000 clones, roughly four fifths seen once. Input material: PBMCs. The origin of the receptors is a woman aged 50 to 65 in good health and CMV-seropositive. Both conserved end residues are part of each CDR3. Fields, in order: clone size, D gene, CDR3 length, V gene, J gene, CDR3 DNA, CDR3 protein. The D gene is left open where the match is weak. Clone size is not always given. Where it is, it says once, few, many or a class for expanded clones.

>NA|TRBD2|12|TRBV29-1|TRBJ2-1
TGCAGCGTTGGGGTACAACTAGCGGAGCAGTTCTTC
CSVGVQLAEQFF
>NA|NA|15|TRBV7-2|TRBJ2-1
TGTGCCAGCAGCTTAGACAGGGGGGGACACAATGAGCAGTTCTTC
CASSLDRGGHNEQFF
>NA|NA|12|TRBV29-1|TRBJ2-5
TGCAGCGTTGCAGTGGTTTCGGAGACCCAGTACTTC
CSVAVVSETQYF
>NA|NA|13|TRBV5-1|TRBJ1-6
TGCGCCAGCAGCAAGGTAGAGGATTCACCCCTCCACTTT
CASSKVEDSPLHF
>NA|TRBD1|18|TRBV18|TRBJ2-7
TGTGCCAGCTCACCAACCCTCGGACAGGGGGGACGTTCCTACGAGCAGTACTTC
CASSPTLGQGGRSYEQYF
>NA|TRBD1|14|TRBV5-6|TRBJ1-2
TGTGCCAGCAACCCGGGACAGGGTCCCTATGGCTACACCTTC
CASNPGQGPYGYTF
>NA|TRBD1|14|TRBV10-2|TRBJ2-2
TGCGCCAGCAGTTTGGACAGGGGAAGCGGGGAGCTGTTTTTT
CASSLDRGSGELFF
>NA|NA|15|TRBV27|TRBJ2-7
TGTGCCAGCAGTAGACAGGTCTGGGTCTCCTACGAGCAGTACTTC
CASSRQVWVSYEQYF
>NA|TRBD1|15|TRBV6-6|TRBJ1-4
TGTGCCAGCAGTTACGCCGACAGGGGGCACGAAAAACTGTTTTTT
CASSYADRGHEKLFF
>NA|NA|14|TRBV5-1|TRBJ2-1
TGCGCCAGCAGCTTACGGGTTTTCGACAATGAGCAGTTCTTC
CASSLRVFDNEQFF
>NA|NA|12|TRBV5-4|TRBJ1-5
TGTGCCAGCAGCTTCCCGAATCAGCCCCAGCATTTT
CASSFPNQPQHF
>NA|NA|16|TRBV5-6|TRBJ2-6
TGTGCCAGCAGCTTGGGGTGGAGCTCTGGGGCCAACGTCCTGACTTTC
CASSLGWSSGANVLTF
>NA|NA|15|TRBV5-5|TRBJ2-5
TGTGCCAGCAGCTTGAATCTCAGGGCTCAAGAGACCCAGTACTTC
CASSLNLRAQETQYF
>NA|NA|14|TRBV5-1|TRBJ1-4
TGCGCCAGCAGCCCTGACTCAACTAATGAAAAACTGTTTTTT
CASSPDSTNEKLFF
>NA|NA|15|TRBV2|TRBJ1-2
TGTGCCAGCACCACTCCGGGAACCTTCTCCCATGGCTACACCTTC
CASTTPGTFSHGYTF
>few|NA|14|TRBV6-5|TRBJ2-7
TGTGCCAGCAGTTCCCCCGGGACTTTCTACGAGCAGTACTTC
CASSSPGTFYEQYF
>NA|NA|12|TRBV2|TRBJ2-6
TGTGCCAGCAGGGCTGGGGCCAACGGCCTGACTTTC
CASRAGANGLTF
>NA|NA|13|TRBV25-1|TRBJ2-2
TGTGCCAGCAGGGGCCATAACACCGGGGAGCTGTTTTTT
CASRGHNTGELFF
>NA|NA|20|TRBV5-1|TRBJ2-6
TGCGCCAGCAGCTTGGGGCGCGCAGGGATCCCTGGCTCTGGGGCCAACGTCCTGACTTTC
CASSLGRAGIPGSGANVLTF
>NA|TRBD1|14|TRBV4-3|TRBJ1-1
TGCGCCAGCAGCCAAGAGGGACAGGGGACTGAAGCTTTCTTT
CASSQEGQGTEAFF
>once|TRBD2|13|TRBV11-2|TRBJ2-5
TGTGCCAGCAGCCTGGGACTACTAGGGACCCAGTACTTC
CASSLGLLGTQYF
>once|TRBD1|17|TRBV7-2|TRBJ1-4
TGTGCCAGCAGCTTAGCGTGGGGACAGGGGGCGAGAGAAAAACTGTTTTTT
CASSLAWGQGAREKLFF
>NA|TRBD1|14|TRBV2|TRBJ1-5
TGTGCCAGCAGCGGTGGACAGGGCGATCAGCCCCAGCATTTT
CASSGGQGDQPQHF
>NA|TRBD2|16|TRBV15|TRBJ2-3
TGTGCCACCAGTACAATTCTAGCGGGGGGCACAGATACGCAGTATTTT
CATSTILAGGTDTQYF
>few|NA|14|TRBV6-1|TRBJ1-5
TGTGCCAGCCGGACAGAGCCTAGCAATCAGCCCCAGCATTTT
CASRTEPSNQPQHF
>NA|TRBD2|16|TRBV11-3|TRBJ2-7
TGTGCCAGCAGCTTACAGCGGGAGGGCTGCACCTACGAGCAGTACTTC
CASSLQREGCTYEQYF
>NA|NA|14|TRBV30|TRBJ2-7
TGTGCCTGGAGCAATGGGGGGTTCACCTACGAGCAGTACTTC
CAWSNGGFTYEQYF
>NA|NA|15|TRBV13|TRBJ2-2
TGTGCCAGCAGCTTAGGCCGGGGGAGAACCGGGGAGCTGTTTTTT
CASSLGRGRTGELFF
>NA|NA|13|TRBV27|TRBJ2-4
TGTGCCAGCAGTACTCGAAGGGGGGGAAGTCAGTACTTC
CASSTRRGGSQYF
>NA|NA|11|TRBV29-1|TRBJ2-7
TGCAGCGTTGATGGTTGGGGGGACCAGTACTTC
CSVDGWGDQYF
>NA|NA|19|TRBV18|TRBJ1-2
TGTGCCAGCTCACCTCAATACTTACCCGGGACTGACGGCGATGATGGCTACACCTTC
CASSPQYLPGTDGDDGYTF
>NA|TRBD1|13|TRBV7-2|TRBJ1-6
TGTGCCAGCAGCTACAGGGGGAATTCACCCCTCCACTTT
CASSYRGNSPLHF
>NA|NA|18|TRBV15|TRBJ2-1
TGTGCCACCAGCCAAGATCTCCAGGGTACCAGCTCCTACAATGAGCAGTTCTTC
CATSQDLQGTSSYNEQFF
>NA|NA|15|TRBV7-9|TRBJ2-1
TGTGCCAGCAGCTTACTGCGGAGGCACTACAATGAGCAGTTCTTC
CASSLLRRHYNEQFF
>NA|TRBD2|15|TRBV6-5|TRBJ2-7
TGTGCCAGCAGTTACTCCGGGGGGGGGCCCTACGAGCAGTACTTC
CASSYSGGGPYEQYF